Below are 3 T cell receptor beta chains sequenced from a single sample in a study of T cell changes during pregnancy in multiple sclerosis. Method: immunoSEQ multiplex PCR; TCRdb's copy keeps in-frame clones and lacks some. The sample records some 60,000 clones, approximately 90% being singletons. The starting material was peripheral blood, obtained in the second trimester of pregnancy. Receptor source: a female donor in good health, enrolled as a control in a pregnancy study.

The CDR3 protein is CAWTLGAGGREQFF. The CDR3 DNA reads TGTGCCTGGACCCTGGGGGCAGGGGGCCGGGAGCAGTTCTTC. V usage is TRBV30 and J usage is TRBJ2-1; 8 bases match TRBD1. CDR1 and CDR2 from the germline V gene are GTSNPN and SVGIG (reference sequence). This CDR3 comprises 14 residues. V lost 4 bases to trimming and J lost 10 bases; unmatched junction nucleotides: 12.

Remarks on this clone: One end of the junction is discordant with germline, which a read error may explain. J is TRBJ1-2 and V is TRBV6-1; tentatively, D is TRBD1 (6 bases). The germline CDR1 and CDR2 sequences are MNHNS and SASEGT. The CDR3 contains 14 residues. For the CDR3, the DNA is TGTGCCAGCAGTGGACGCCGGGACAACTCTGGCTACACCTTC. This codes for CASSGRRDNSGYTF.

V and J are TRBV18 and TRBJ2-7; 9 positions agree with TRBD2. Per germline, CDR1 KGHSH and CDR2 LQKENI. This CDR3 comprises 16 residues. J lost 2 bases, V lost 6 bases, and 11 bases had no gene match. The CDR3 coding sequence is TGTGCCAGCTCGCGCGCTCTAGCGGGGACTACCTACGAGCAGTACTTC. This codes for CASSRALAGTTYEQYF.